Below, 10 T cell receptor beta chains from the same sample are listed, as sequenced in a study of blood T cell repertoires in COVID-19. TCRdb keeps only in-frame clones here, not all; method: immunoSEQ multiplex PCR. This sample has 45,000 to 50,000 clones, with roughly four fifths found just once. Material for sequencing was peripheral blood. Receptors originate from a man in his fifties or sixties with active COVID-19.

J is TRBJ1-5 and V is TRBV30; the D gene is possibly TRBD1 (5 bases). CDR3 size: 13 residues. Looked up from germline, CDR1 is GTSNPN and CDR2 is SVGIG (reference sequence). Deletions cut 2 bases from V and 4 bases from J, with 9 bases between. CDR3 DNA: TGTGCCTGGAGTCAGGCAGGGAATCAGCCCCAGCATTTT. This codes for CAWSQAGNQPQHF.

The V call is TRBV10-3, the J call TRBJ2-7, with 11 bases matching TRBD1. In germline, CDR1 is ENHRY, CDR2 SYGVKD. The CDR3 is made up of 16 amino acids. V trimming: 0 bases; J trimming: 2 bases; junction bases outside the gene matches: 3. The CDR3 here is CAISESKGQGAYEQYF. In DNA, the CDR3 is TGTGCCATCAGTGAGTCGAAGGGACAGGGGGCCTACGAGCAGTACTTC.

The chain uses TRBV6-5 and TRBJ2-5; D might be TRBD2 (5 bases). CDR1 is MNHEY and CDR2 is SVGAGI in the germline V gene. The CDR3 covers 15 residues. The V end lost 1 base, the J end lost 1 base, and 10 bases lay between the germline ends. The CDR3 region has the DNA TGTGCCAGCAGTTACTTAAGCGGACCCCAAGAGACCCAGTACTTC. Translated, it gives CASSYLSGPQETQYF.

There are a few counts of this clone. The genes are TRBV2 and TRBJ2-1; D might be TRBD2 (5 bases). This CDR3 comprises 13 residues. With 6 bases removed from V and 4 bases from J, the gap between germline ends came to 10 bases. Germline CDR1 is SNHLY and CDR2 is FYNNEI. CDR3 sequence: CASRRAPYNEQFF. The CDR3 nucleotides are TGTGCCAGCAGGAGGGCGCCGTACAATGAGCAGTTCTTC.

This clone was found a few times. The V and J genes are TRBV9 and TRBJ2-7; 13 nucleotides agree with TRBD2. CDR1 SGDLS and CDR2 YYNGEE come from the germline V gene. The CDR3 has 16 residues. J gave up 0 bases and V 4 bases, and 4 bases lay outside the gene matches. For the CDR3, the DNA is TGTGCCAGCAGCCCACGGACTAGCGGGGGCTCCTACGAGCAGTACTTC. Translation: CASSPRTSGGSYEQYF.

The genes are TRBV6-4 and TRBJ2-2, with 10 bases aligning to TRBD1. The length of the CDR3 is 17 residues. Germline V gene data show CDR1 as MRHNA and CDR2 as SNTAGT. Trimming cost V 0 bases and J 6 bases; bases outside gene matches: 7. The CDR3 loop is CASSDSMTGGAAGELFF. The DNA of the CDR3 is TGTGCCAGCAGTGACTCAATGACAGGGGGCGCCGCCGGGGAGCTGTTTTTT.

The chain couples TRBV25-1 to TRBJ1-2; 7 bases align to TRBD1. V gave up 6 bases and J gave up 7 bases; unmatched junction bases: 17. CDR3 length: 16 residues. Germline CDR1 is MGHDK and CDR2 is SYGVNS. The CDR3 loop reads CASSPTRDSDFPGYTF. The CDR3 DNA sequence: TGTGCCAGCAGCCCCACCCGGGACAGTGACTTTCCTGGCTACACCTTC.

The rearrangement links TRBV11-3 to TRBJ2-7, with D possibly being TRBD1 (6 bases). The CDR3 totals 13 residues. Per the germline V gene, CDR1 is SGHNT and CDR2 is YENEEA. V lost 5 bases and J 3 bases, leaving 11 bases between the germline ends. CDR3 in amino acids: CASSPQDSYEQYF. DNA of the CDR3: TGTGCCAGCAGCCCACAGGACAGCTACGAGCAGTACTTC.

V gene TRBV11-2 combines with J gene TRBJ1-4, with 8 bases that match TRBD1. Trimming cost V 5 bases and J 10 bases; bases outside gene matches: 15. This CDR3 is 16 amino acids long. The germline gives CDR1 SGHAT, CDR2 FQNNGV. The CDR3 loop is CASSASGTGNRGKLFF. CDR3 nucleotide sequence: TGTGCCAGCAGCGCATCCGGGACAGGCAATAGGGGAAAACTGTTTTTT.

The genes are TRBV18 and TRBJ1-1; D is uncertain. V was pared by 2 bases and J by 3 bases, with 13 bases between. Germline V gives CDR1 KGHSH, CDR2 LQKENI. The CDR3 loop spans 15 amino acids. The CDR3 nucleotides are TGTGCCAGCTCACCAGCCTGGGCGAGTGACACTGAAGCTTTCTTT. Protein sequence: CASSPAWASDTEAFF.